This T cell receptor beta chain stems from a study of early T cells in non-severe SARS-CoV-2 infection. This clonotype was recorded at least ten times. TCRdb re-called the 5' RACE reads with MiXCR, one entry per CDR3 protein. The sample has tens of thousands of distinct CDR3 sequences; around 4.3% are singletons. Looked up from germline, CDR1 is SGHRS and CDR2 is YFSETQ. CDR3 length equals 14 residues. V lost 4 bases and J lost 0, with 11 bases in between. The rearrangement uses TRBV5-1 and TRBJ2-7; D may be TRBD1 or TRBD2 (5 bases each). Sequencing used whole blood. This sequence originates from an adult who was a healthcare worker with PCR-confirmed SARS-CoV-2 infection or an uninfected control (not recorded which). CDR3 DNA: TGCGCCAGCAGCCCGGGGCCCAGCTCCTACGAGCAGTACTTC. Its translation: CASSPGPSSYEQYF. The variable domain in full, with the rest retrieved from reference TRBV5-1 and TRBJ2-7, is KAGVTQTPRYLIKTRGQQVTLSCSPISGHRSVSWYQQTPGQGLQFLFEYFSETQRNKGNFPGRFSGRQFSNSRSEMNVSTLELGDSALYLCASSPGPSSYEQYFGPGTRLTVT.